This T cell receptor (beta chain) was recovered during a study of early stage breast cancer tumors. Study-level information: Of 15 to 20 invasive breast tumors, about twelve were hormone receptor-positive, HER2-negative.

This clone was observed a single time. Its antigen is unknown. Each sample had two DNA replicates, about 0.5 ug blood or about 1.4 ug tissue. TCRdb keeps only in-frame clones here, not all; method: immunoSEQ multiplex PCR. The sample has tens of thousands of clones, 74% seen once; the top ten hold roughly 6.1%. Findings and caveats of the study: In about 90% of the 16 patients, blood comparison separated tumor from normal breast. Functional markers like CD4, CD8 and FOXP3 were missed in bulk sequencing.

The source of this sequence is a person between 55 and 70 years old with breast cancer. Input material: blood.

The CDR3 loop is CASSALPGQGSYEQYF. As DNA, the CDR3 is TGTGCCAGCAGTGCTCTTCCTGGACAGGGTTCCTACGAGCAGTACTTC. The chain joins TRBV6-1 to TRBJ2-7, with TRBD1 matching over 8 bases. The trim removed 4 bases at V and 1 base at J, leaving 9 bases unmatched. The CDR3 is 16 residues long. Looked up from germline, CDR1 is MNHNS and CDR2 is SASEGT.